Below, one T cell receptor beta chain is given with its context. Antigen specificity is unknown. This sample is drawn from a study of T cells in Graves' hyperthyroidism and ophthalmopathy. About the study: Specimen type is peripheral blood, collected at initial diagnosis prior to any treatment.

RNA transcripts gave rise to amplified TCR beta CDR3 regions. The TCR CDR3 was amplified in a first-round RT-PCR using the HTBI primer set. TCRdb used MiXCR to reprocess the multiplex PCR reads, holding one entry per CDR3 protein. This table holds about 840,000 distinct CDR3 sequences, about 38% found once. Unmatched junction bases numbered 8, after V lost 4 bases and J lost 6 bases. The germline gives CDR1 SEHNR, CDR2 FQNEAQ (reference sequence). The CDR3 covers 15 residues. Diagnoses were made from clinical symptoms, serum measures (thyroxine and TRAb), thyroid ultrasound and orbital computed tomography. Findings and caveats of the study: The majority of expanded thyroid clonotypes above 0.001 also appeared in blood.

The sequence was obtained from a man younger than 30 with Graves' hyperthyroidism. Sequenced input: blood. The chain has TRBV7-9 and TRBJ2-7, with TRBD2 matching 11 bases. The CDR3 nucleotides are TGTGCCAGCAGCTCTCGGACTAGCGGGTTGCCCGAGCAGTACTTC. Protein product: CASSSRTSGLPEQYF.